This TCR beta chain was found in a study of CD8+ T cells in alopecia areata. The wider study: Patients remained on tofacitinib for 6 to 18 months and then went 6 months without it. General study results and limits: Possibly as an HLA-related effect, TCR sharing across patients appeared less clear than in mice. Scalp sequencing also captures normal skin's resident alphabeta T cells. Tofacitinib delivered significant drops in scalp clonality and in expanded CD8+ clones among the top 100.

Germline lookup yields CDR1 SGHVS and CDR2 FNYEAQ. Trimming took 6 bases from V and 2 from J, leaving 15 bases between them. The CDR3 sequence is 15 residues long. Treatment in this sample: oral pan-JAK inhibitor, 5-10 mg twice daily. A word on this clone: Its specificity is unknown.

cDNA serving as the sequencing template came from extracted, reverse transcribed RNA. Profiled with immunoSEQ multiplex PCR; TCRdb holds only in-frame clones, not every one. The table lists about 190,000 clones, about 65% of them singletons. The rearrangement uses TRBV7-6 and TRBJ2-3, with a weak D call TRBD2 (5 bases). The input for sequencing was CD4+ T cells sorted from blood, taken between weeks 47 and 50, from a patient treated with tofacitinib. The TCR was taken from a human donor with alopecia areata. The CDR3 DNA reads TGTGCCAGCAGGCCTACTAGTCATCTCACAGATACGCAGTATTTT. It yields the protein CASRPTSHLTDTQYF.